The following is a T cell receptor (beta chain) sequence with its context. Only in-frame clones appear in the TCRdb table, and some are missing; sequencing was by immunoSEQ multiplex PCR. The data hold 430,000 or so clones, with 80% to 90% observed a single time. This entry comes from a study of blood T cell repertoires in COVID-19. After removal of 2 bases from V and 5 bases from J, the junction contained 14 bases not matched to a gene. CDR1 is SNHLY and CDR2 is FYNNEI in the germline V gene. This CDR3 is 18 amino acids long. The chain carries TRBV2 and TRBJ2-3, with 9 bases fitting TRBD2. This TCR derives from a man younger than 35 with COVID-19, enrolled during active disease. Material for sequencing was peripheral blood. In DNA form, the CDR3 reads TGTGCCAGCAGTGAAACAGCGAGCGGGGGGATTCGAATAGATACGCAGTATTTT. This codes for CASSETASGGIRIDTQYF.